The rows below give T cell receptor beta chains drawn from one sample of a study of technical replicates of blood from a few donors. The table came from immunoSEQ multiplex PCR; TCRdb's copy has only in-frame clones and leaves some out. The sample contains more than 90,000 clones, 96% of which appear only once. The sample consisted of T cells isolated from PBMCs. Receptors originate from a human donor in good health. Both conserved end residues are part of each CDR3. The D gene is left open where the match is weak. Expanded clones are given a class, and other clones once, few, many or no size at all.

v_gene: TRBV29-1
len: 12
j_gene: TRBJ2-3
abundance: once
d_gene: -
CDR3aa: CSVVLRTDTQYF
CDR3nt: TGCAGCGTTGTCCTACGCACAGATACGCAGTATTTT

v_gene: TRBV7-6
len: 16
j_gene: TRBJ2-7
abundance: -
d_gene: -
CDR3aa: CASSFPSADGTYEQYF
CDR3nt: TGTGCCAGCAGTTTCCCCTCCGCGGACGGGACCTACGAGCAGTACTTC

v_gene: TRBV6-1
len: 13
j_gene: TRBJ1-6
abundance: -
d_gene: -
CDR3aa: CAHKGAINSPLHF
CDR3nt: TGTGCCCACAAAGGGGCCATTAATTCACCCCTCCACTTT

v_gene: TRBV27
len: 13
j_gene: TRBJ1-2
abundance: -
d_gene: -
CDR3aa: CASSFSGNYGYTF
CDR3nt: TGTGCCAGCAGTTTTTCAGGGAACTATGGCTACACCTTC

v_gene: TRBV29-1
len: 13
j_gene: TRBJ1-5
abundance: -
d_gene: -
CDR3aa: CSVRTGSGQPQHF
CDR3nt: TGCAGCGTTCGTACAGGGTCCGGTCAGCCCCAGCATTTT

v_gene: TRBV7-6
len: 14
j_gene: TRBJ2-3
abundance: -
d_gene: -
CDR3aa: CASSLSRGGDTQYF
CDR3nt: TGTGCCAGCAGCTTATCCCGGGGTGGAGATACGCAGTATTTT

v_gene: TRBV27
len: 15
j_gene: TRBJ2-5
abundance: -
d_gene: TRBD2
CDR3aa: CASSSGGLNQETQYF
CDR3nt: TGTGCCAGCAGTTCGGGGGGGCTAAACCAAGAGACCCAGTACTTC

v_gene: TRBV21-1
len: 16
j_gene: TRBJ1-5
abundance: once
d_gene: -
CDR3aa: CASSKELREGNQPQHF
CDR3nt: TGTGCCAGCAGCAAAGAATTGAGGGAGGGCAATCAGCCCCAGCATTTT

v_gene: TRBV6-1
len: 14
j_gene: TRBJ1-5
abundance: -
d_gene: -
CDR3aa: CASSDRTFAQPQHF
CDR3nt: TGTGCCAGCAGTGACCGGACATTTGCTCAGCCCCAGCATTTT

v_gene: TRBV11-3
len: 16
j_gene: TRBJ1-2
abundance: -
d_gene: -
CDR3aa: CASSQAGSPLTYGYTF
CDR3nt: TGTGCCAGCAGCCAGGCCGGGAGCCCGCTTACCTATGGCTACACCTTC

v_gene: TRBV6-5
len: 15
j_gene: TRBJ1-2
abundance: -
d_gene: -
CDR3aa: CASSYSALGGDGYTF
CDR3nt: TGTGCCAGCAGTTACTCGGCCCTCGGAGGGGATGGCTACACCTTC

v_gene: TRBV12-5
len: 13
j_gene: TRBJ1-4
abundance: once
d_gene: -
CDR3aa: CASGLVPNEKLFF
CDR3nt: TGTGCTAGTGGTTTGGTCCCGAATGAAAAACTGTTTTTT

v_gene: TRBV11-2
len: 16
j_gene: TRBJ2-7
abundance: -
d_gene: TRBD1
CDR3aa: CASSLGQGATSYEQYF
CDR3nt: TGTGCCAGCAGCCTTGGACAGGGGGCAACCTCCTACGAGCAGTACTTC

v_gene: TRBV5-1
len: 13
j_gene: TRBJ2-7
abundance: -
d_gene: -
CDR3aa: CASSIGRTYEQYF
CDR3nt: TGCGCCAGCAGCATTGGGAGGACCTACGAGCAGTACTTC

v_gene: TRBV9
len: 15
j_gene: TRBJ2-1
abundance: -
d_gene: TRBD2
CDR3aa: CASSQLAGVEGEQFF
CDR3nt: TGTGCCAGCAGTCAACTAGCGGGGGTGGAAGGGGAGCAGTTCTTC

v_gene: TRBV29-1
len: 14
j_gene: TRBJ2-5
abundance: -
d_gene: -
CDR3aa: CSIGTWANQETQYF
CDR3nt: TGCAGCATTGGCACGTGGGCGAACCAAGAGACCCAGTACTTC

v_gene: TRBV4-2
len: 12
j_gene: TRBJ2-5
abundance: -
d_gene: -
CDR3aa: CASSQVRETQYF
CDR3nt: TGTGCCAGCAGCCAAGTACGGGAGACCCAGTACTTC

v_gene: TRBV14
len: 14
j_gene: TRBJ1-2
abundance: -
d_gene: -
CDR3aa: CASSQDPGFYGYTF
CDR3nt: TGTGCCAGCAGCCAAGATCCGGGTTTCTATGGCTACACCTTC